This TCR beta chain was profiled in a study of naive and memory T cell subsets. A remark on this clonotype: Its antigen is currently unknown.

CMV status came from CD4+ T cell IFNgamma after overnight CMV lysate stimulation of fresh PBMCs. The CDR3 sequence is 17 residues long. Germline-derived CDR1 and CDR2 are SGHRS and YFSETQ. V lost 4 bases, J lost 0 bases, and 9 bases stayed unmatched. Study-wide points: In naive cells, over 90% of TCR sequences were seen only once.

The beta constant-region primer was an equimolar mix of two oligonucleotides covering TRBC1 and TRBC2. TCRdb used MiXCR to reprocess the UMI-ligation and nested PCR reads, holding one entry per CDR3 protein. The top ten clones hold over 0.75% of a sample with 65,000 to 85,000 distinct CDR3 sequences, 10% to 15% of them seen once. This sequence originates from a human donor in good health. V is TRBV5-1 and J is TRBJ2-5, with 10 bases aligning to TRBD1. The sequenced material came from central memory CD4+ T cells from blood. The CDR3 sequence: CASSVGQGGLYQETQYF. CDR3 in DNA: TGCGCCAGCAGCGTCGGACAGGGGGGATTGTACCAAGAGACCCAGTACTTC.